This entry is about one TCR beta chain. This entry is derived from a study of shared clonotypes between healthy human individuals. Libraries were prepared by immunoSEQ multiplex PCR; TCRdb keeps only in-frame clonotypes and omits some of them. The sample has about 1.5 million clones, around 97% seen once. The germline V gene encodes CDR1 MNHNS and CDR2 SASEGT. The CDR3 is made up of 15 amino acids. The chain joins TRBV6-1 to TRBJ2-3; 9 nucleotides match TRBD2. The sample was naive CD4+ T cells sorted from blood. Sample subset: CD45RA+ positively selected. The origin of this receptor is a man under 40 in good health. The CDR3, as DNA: TGTGCAAGCCAGGGAGCGGGAGGAACCACAGATACGCAGTATTTT. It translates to CASQGAGGTTDTQYF.